This TCR beta chain was sequenced for a study of technical replicates of blood from a few donors. Here immunoSEQ multiplex PCR was the method, and the copy in TCRdb shows in-frame clones only, minus some. The table shows fewer than 100,000 clones, with about 97% occurring only once. This CDR3 contains 15 residues. The trim removed 6 bases at V and 1 base at J, leaving 7 bases unmatched. The germline CDR1 and CDR2 sequences are MRHNA and SNTAGT. This chain uses TRBV6-4 with TRBJ1-2, with 8 positions matching TRBD1. The receptor was derived from a human donor in good health. The sample consisted of T cells isolated from PBMCs. CDR3 nucleotide sequence: TGTGCCAGCAGGCCATATACAGGGGGTAACTATGGCTACACCTTC. This translates into CASRPYTGGNYGYTF.